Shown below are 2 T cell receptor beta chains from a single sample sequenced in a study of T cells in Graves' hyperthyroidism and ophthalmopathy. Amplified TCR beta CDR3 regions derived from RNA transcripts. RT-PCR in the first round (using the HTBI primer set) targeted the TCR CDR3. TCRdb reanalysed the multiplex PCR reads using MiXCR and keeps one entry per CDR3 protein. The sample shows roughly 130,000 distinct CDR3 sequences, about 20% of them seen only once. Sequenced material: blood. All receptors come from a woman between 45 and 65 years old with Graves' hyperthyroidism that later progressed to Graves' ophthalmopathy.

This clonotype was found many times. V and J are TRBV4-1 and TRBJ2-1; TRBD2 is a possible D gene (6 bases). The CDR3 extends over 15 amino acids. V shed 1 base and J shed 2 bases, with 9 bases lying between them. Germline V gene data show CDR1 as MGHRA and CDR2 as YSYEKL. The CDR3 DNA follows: TGCGCCAGCAGCCAAGGCGGGACGGCCTACAATGAGCAGTTCTTC. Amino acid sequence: CASSQGGTAYNEQFF.

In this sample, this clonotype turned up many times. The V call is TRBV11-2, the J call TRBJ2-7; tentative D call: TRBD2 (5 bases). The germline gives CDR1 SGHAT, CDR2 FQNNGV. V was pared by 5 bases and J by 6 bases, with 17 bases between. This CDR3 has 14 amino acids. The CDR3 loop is CASSPEGVGGEQYF. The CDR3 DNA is TGTGCCAGCAGCCCTGAGGGCGTCGGTGGCGAGCAGTACTTC.